These T cell receptor beta chains were read from a single sample in a study of CD8+ T cells in alopecia areata. Measured with immunoSEQ multiplex PCR; TCRdb has only the in-frame clones, and not every one. The sample records over 200,000 clones, 64% being singletons. The sequenced sample was CD4+ T cells sorted from blood, obtained at week 4, from a patient treated with tofacitinib. These receptors all stem from a human donor with alopecia areata. CDR3s include the opening cysteine and the closing phenylalanine or tryptophan. Each record gives: V gene, clone size, D gene, J gene, CDR3 length, CDR3 protein, CDR3 DNA. A D gene is named only where the DNA matches it firmly. The size entry is marked missing in some rows and otherwise reads once, few, many or a size class.

V: TRBV19; size: .; D: .; J: TRBJ2-3; length: 14; CDR3: CASSIGLSTDTQYF; DNA: TGTGCCAGTAGTATTGGATTGTCCACAGATACGCAGTATTTT
V: TRBV6-5; size: .; D: .; J: TRBJ2-3; length: 14; CDR3: CASSYSISGDTQYF; DNA: TGTGCCAGCAGTTACTCGATATCGGGAGATACGCAGTATTTT
V: TRBV7-2; size: .; D: .; J: TRBJ2-7; length: 15; CDR3: CASSPRGDKSYEQYF; DNA: TGTGCCAGCAGCCCCAGGGGGGATAAGTCCTACGAGCAGTACTTC
V: TRBV6-4; size: .; D: TRBD1; J: TRBJ1-2; length: 14; CDR3: CASSPGQGNYGYTF; DNA: TGTGCCAGCAGTCCCGGACAGGGGAACTATGGCTACACCTTC
V: TRBV9; size: few; D: TRBD1; J: TRBJ1-2; length: 12; CDR3: CASKGQGYGYTF; DNA: TGTGCCAGCAAGGGACAGGGGTACGGCTACACCTTC
V: TRBV29-1; size: .; D: .; J: TRBJ2-5; length: 15; CDR3: CSVRRGQTFQETQYF; DNA: TGCAGCGTTCGGCGCGGACAGACCTTCCAAGAGACCCAGTACTTC
V: TRBV5-1; size: few; D: TRBD1; J: TRBJ2-7; length: 13; CDR3: CASTEQGLYEQYF; DNA: TGCGCCAGCACCGAACAGGGGCTCTACGAGCAGTACTTC
V: TRBV18; size: .; D: .; J: TRBJ1-1; length: 14; CDR3: CASSPGHLNTEAFF; DNA: TGTGCCAGCTCACCGGGACATTTGAACACTGAAGCTTTCTTT
V: TRBV4-1; size: .; D: .; J: TRBJ1-1; length: 18; CDR3: CASSLFAVGGGANTEAFF; DNA: TGCGCCAGCAGCCTCTTTGCCGTGGGGGGAGGAGCGAACACTGAAGCTTTCTTT
V: TRBV19; size: .; D: .; J: TRBJ2-3; length: 15; CDR3: CASSISPGGTDTQYF; DNA: TGTGCCAGTAGTATATCTCCAGGGGGCACAGATACGCAGTATTTT
V: TRBV2; size: few; D: TRBD1; J: TRBJ1-6; length: 15; CDR3: CASSLTTGDNSPLHF; DNA: TGTGCCAGCAGCCTAACGACAGGGGATAATTCACCCCTCCACTTT
V: TRBV30; size: .; D: .; J: TRBJ1-5; length: 13; CDR3: CAWSRDRNQPQHF; DNA: TGTGCCTGGAGTCGCGACCGCAATCAGCCCCAGCATTTT
V: TRBV5-4; size: few; D: .; J: TRBJ2-7; length: 16; CDR3: CASSPEGLGSAAAQYF; DNA: TGTGCCAGCAGCCCGGAGGGACTGGGGTCGGCCGCAGCGCAGTACTTC
V: TRBV5-4; size: .; D: .; J: TRBJ1-1; length: 14; CDR3: CASRGRDLNTEAFF; DNA: TGTGCCAGCCGGGGTAGGGATCTGAACACTGAAGCTTTCTTT
V: TRBV30; size: .; D: .; J: TRBJ1-5; length: 12; CDR3: CAWNSGNQPQHF; DNA: TGTGCCTGGAATTCCGGTAATCAGCCCCAGCATTTT
V: TRBV7-9; size: once; D: .; J: TRBJ1-1; length: 14; CDR3: CASSFSGDSTEAFF; DNA: TGTGCCAGCAGCTTCTCGGGAGATAGCACTGAAGCTTTCTTT
V: TRBV5-1; size: .; D: TRBD1; J: TRBJ1-3; length: 15; CDR3: CASSLPTGTGNTIYF; DNA: TGCGCCAGCAGCCTTCCGACAGGGACTGGAAACACCATATATTTT
V: TRBV10-3; size: .; D: .; J: TRBJ1-2; length: 14; CDR3: CAISERRTQDGYTF; DNA: TGTGCCATCAGTGAGCGACGGACACAGGATGGCTACACCTTC
V: TRBV2; size: .; D: .; J: TRBJ1-2; length: 14; CDR3: CASSAQGFGYGYTF; DNA: TGTGCCAGCAGTGCCCAAGGCTTCGGGTATGGCTACACCTTC
V: TRBV29-1; size: few; D: .; J: TRBJ2-3; length: 12; CDR3: CSLGLVGDTQYF; DNA: TGCAGCTTAGGACTCGTCGGAGATACGCAGTATTTT
V: TRBV29-1; size: .; D: .; J: TRBJ2-3; length: 16; CDR3: CSTGGGPWLSTDTQYF; DNA: TGCAGCACCGGAGGGGGTCCCTGGCTTAGCACAGATACGCAGTATTTT
V: TRBV10-3; size: .; D: TRBD2; J: TRBJ2-7; length: 15; CDR3: CAISTSIGRSYEQYF; DNA: TGTGCCATCAGTACCAGCATCGGGAGGTCCTACGAGCAGTACTTC
V: TRBV15; size: few; D: .; J: TRBJ2-3; length: 13; CDR3: CATSRVGEDTQYF; DNA: TGTGCCACCAGCAGAGTCGGCGAAGATACGCAGTATTTT
V: TRBV19; size: .; D: .; J: TRBJ1-5; length: 15; CDR3: CASSIGGGKRQPQHF; DNA: TGTGCCAGTAGTATAGGTGGGGGAAAACGACAGCCCCAGCATTTT
V: TRBV6-5; size: .; D: TRBD1; J: TRBJ1-3; length: 13; CDR3: CASRDRVGNTIYF; DNA: TGTGCCAGCAGGGACAGGGTTGGAAACACCATATATTTT
V: TRBV18; size: .; D: .; J: TRBJ2-3; length: 14; CDR3: CASSPGPSFDTQYF; DNA: TGCGCCAGCTCACCAGGACCCTCTTTCGATACGCAGTATTTT
V: TRBV7-9; size: .; D: .; J: TRBJ2-1; length: 11; CDR3: CASVRDNEQFF; DNA: TGTGCCAGCGTCCGGGACAATGAGCAGTTCTTC
V: TRBV30; size: .; D: TRBD1; J: TRBJ1-6; length: 14; CDR3: CAWSVGTDNSPLHF; DNA: TGTGCCTGGAGTGTCGGGACAGATAATTCACCCCTCCACTTT
V: TRBV29-1; size: .; D: .; J: TRBJ2-7; length: 12; CDR3: CSVGDTGGEQYF; DNA: TGCAGCGTTGGGGACACTGGGGGGGAGCAGTACTTC
V: TRBV19; size: .; D: .; J: TRBJ1-2; length: 13; CDR3: CASSLGSNYGYTF; DNA: TGTGCCAGTAGTTTGGGATCTAACTATGGCTACACCTTC
V: TRBV25-1; size: .; D: TRBD1; J: TRBJ1-2; length: 15; CDR3: CASSQGAGGFYGYTF; DNA: TGTGCCAGCAGTCAAGGGGCAGGGGGGTTCTATGGCTACACCTTC
V: TRBV18; size: .; D: .; J: TRBJ2-2; length: 14; CDR3: CASSPRQNTGELFF; DNA: TGTGCCAGCTCACCAAGGCAGAACACCGGGGAGCTGTTTTTT
V: TRBV10-3; size: .; D: .; J: TRBJ1-5; length: 15; CDR3: CAISESSLAGQPQHF; DNA: TGTGCCATCAGTGAGTCGAGCCTGGCAGGACAGCCCCAGCATTTT
V: TRBV27; size: few; D: TRBD1; J: TRBJ1-4; length: 18; CDR3: CASSSTTGGAATNEKLFF; DNA: TGTGCCAGCAGTTCCACAACAGGGGGCGCGGCAACTAATGAAAAACTGTTTTTT
V: TRBV5-6; size: .; D: .; J: TRBJ1-1; length: 12; CDR3: CASSLVSTEAFF; DNA: TGTGCCAGCAGCTTGGTCAGCACTGAAGCTTTCTTT
V: TRBV5-1; size: few; D: .; J: TRBJ2-6; length: 15; CDR3: CASSSGTTGANVLTF; DNA: TGCGCCAGCAGCTCTGGGACAACAGGGGCCAACGTCCTGACTTTC
V: TRBV27; size: .; D: TRBD1; J: TRBJ1-4; length: 15; CDR3: CASSLEGQLNEKLFF; DNA: TGTGCCAGCAGTTTAGAGGGACAGCTTAATGAAAAACTGTTTTTT
V: TRBV7-9; size: once; D: .; J: TRBJ2-6; length: 16; CDR3: CASKPGPSSGANVLTF; DNA: TGTGCCAGCAAGCCAGGGCCCTCCTCTGGGGCCAACGTCCTGACTTTC
V: TRBV19; size: .; D: .; J: TRBJ2-2; length: 13; CDR3: CASTTGGAGELFF; DNA: TGTGCCAGTACCACAGGGGGGGCCGGGGAGCTGTTTTTT
V: TRBV7-2; size: .; D: .; J: TRBJ2-5; length: 13; CDR3: CASSFARRETQYF; DNA: TGTGCCAGCAGCTTCGCCAGGCGGGAGACCCAGTACTTC
V: TRBV28; size: .; D: .; J: TRBJ2-3; length: 16; CDR3: CASSSEGGGPTDTQYF; DNA: TGTGCCAGCAGTTCGGAGGGAGGGGGGCCCACAGATACGCAGTATTTT
V: TRBV7-9; size: few; D: .; J: TRBJ1-5; length: 13; CDR3: CASSLDGNQPQHF; DNA: TGTGCCAGCAGCTTAGACGGCAATCAGCCCCAGCATTTT
V: TRBV23-1; size: .; D: .; J: TRBJ1-1; length: 15; CDR3: CASSQLGAPDTEAFF; DNA: TGCGCCAGCAGTCAATTAGGTGCACCCGACACTGAAGCTTTCTTT
V: TRBV5-1; size: few; D: TRBD1; J: TRBJ1-1; length: 12; CDR3: CASSRDSSPAFF; DNA: TGCGCCAGCAGCCGGGACAGCTCGCCAGCTTTCTTT
V: TRBV4-3; size: few; D: TRBD2; J: TRBJ2-7; length: 16; CDR3: CASSQDTSGGSYEQYF; DNA: TGCGCCAGCAGCCAGGATACTAGCGGGGGTTCCTACGAGCAGTACTTC
V: TRBV5-1; size: .; D: .; J: TRBJ2-5; length: 15; CDR3: CASSLVGTSQETQYF; DNA: TGCGCCAGCAGCTTGGTGGGGACAAGTCAAGAGACCCAGTACTTC
V: TRBV27; size: .; D: .; J: TRBJ2-7; length: 13; CDR3: CASGGSPIYEQYF; DNA: TGTGCCAGCGGTGGTTCACCCATCTACGAGCAGTACTTC
V: TRBV5-1; size: .; D: .; J: TRBJ1-2; length: 14; CDR3: CASKDRPSNYGYTF; DNA: TGCGCCAGCAAGGACAGACCTTCTAACTATGGCTACACCTTC
V: TRBV7-2; size: few; D: .; J: TRBJ1-5; length: 15; CDR3: CASSGGSGSNQPQHF; DNA: TGTGCCAGCAGCGGGGGCAGTGGTAGCAATCAGCCCCAGCATTTT
V: TRBV4-2; size: .; D: .; J: TRBJ1-2; length: 12; CDR3: CASSQDGRGYTF; DNA: TGTGCCAGCAGCCAAGATGGCCGGGGCTACACCTTC
V: TRBV14; size: .; D: TRBD2; J: TRBJ2-1; length: 12; CDR3: CASSPPGLAVFF; DNA: TGTGCCAGCAGCCCGCCGGGACTAGCGGTGTTCTTC
V: TRBV25-1; size: .; D: TRBD2; J: TRBJ2-3; length: 16; CDR3: CASRPGLSLFTDTQYF; DNA: TGTGCCAGCAGGCCGGGACTATCGCTTTTCACAGATACGCAGTATTTT
V: TRBV7-2; size: .; D: TRBD2; J: TRBJ2-7; length: 15; CDR3: CASSLWTSGSYEQYF; DNA: TGTGCCAGCAGCCTTTGGACTAGCGGCTCCTACGAGCAGTACTTC
V: TRBV2; size: .; D: .; J: TRBJ2-2; length: 16; CDR3: CASSLRDIRNTGELFF; DNA: TGTGCCAGCAGCCTACGGGACATAAGAAACACCGGGGAGCTGTTTTTT
V: TRBV7-9; size: many; D: TRBD1; J: TRBJ1-3; length: 18; CDR3: CASSLAGTGDFSGNTIYF; DNA: TGTGCCAGCAGCTTAGCGGGGACAGGGGACTTCTCTGGAAACACCATATATTTT
V: TRBV2; size: .; D: TRBD2; J: TRBJ2-1; length: 15; CDR3: CASSETSGGKGEQFF; DNA: TGTGCCAGCAGTGAAACTAGCGGGGGGAAAGGTGAGCAGTTCTTC
V: TRBV25-1; size: few; D: .; J: TRBJ2-7; length: 14; CDR3: CASTSMGGTREQYF; DNA: TGTGCCAGCACCTCAATGGGGGGTACACGGGAGCAGTACTTC